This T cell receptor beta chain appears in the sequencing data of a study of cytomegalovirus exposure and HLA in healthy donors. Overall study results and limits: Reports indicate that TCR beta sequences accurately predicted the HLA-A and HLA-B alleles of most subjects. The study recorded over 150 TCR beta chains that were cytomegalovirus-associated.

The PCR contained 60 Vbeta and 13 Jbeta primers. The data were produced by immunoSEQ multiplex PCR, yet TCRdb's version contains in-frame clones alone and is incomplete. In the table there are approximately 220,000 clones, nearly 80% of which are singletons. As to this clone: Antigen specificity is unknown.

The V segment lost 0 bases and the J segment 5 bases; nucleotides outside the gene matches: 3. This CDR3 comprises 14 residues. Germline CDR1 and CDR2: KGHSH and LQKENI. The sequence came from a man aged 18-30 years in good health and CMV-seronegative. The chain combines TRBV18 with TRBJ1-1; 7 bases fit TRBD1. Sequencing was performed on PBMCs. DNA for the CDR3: TGTGCCAGCTCACCACCAAAGGGGGCGACTGAAGCTTTCTTT. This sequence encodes CASSPPKGATEAFF.